This is a list of T cell receptor beta chains from one sample in a study of T cell repertoires in cytomegalovirus infection. TCRdb reprocessed the reads via MiXCR and lists one record per CDR3 protein. The sample shows nearly 700,000 distinct CDR3 sequences, approximately 33% of them seen only once. No antigens are known for them. The source material was cultured PBMCs, sampled from culture after CMV antigen stimulation. The source of these receptors is a human donor in good health (CMV status not recorded). Some clones in this sample may be carry-over from other donors' samples. Each CDR3 is given with its conserved first and last residue. The D gene is left open where the match is weak. Where a row states a size, it is once, few, many or the class of an expanded clone; other rows omit it.

d_call j_call clone_size v_call cdr3_nt cdr3_aa
TRBD2 TRBJ2-1 few TRBV19 TGTGCCAGTAGTAAGGGACTAGCGGGTTTAAATGAGCAGTTCTTC CASSKGLAGLNEQFF
TRBD1 TRBJ1-5 NA TRBV12-3/TRBV12-4 TGTGCCAGCAGTTTAGACAGGGGGTTTCGCAATCAGCCCCAGCATTTT CASSLDRGFRNQPQHF
NA TRBJ1-4 NA TRBV20-1 TGCAGTGCCAGACAGGTCTTCCTTGGAAAACTGTTTTTT CSARQVFLGKLFF
NA TRBJ1-6 NA TRBV20-1 TGCAGTGCTAGTCCACAGTGCTCGAATTCACCCCTCCACTTT CSASPQCSNSPLHF
NA TRBJ1-5 NA TRBV4-1 TGCGCCAGCAGCCAAGTCTACTTTGGCGATCAGCCCCAGCATTTT CASSQVYFGDQPQHF
NA TRBJ1-3 NA TRBV7-6 TGTGCCAGCGGGTACTCTGGAAACACCATATATTTT CASGYSGNTIYF
TRBD1 TRBJ1-4 NA TRBV7-6 TGTGCCAGCAGCTATACAGGGGTAGATGAAAAACTGTTTTTT CASSYTGVDEKLFF
TRBD2 TRBJ2-1 NA TRBV7-9 TGTGCCAGCAGCCCCCGGGGGACTAGCTCCTACAATGAGCAGTTCTTC CASSPRGTSSYNEQFF
NA TRBJ2-3 NA TRBV9 TGTGCCAGCGCCAAACAACCGGGGGCTAGCACAGATACGCAGTATTTT CASAKQPGASTDTQYF
NA TRBJ2-3 few TRBV6-2/TRBV6-3 TGTGCCAGCAGTCCCACCTCGGGCGATACGCAGTATTTT CASSPTSGDTQYF
TRBD1 TRBJ2-5 NA TRBV19 TGTGCCAGTAGTATAAGGGGACAGGCAGGGACCCAGTACTTC CASSIRGQAGTQYF
TRBD2 TRBJ2-5 many TRBV7-2 TGTGCCAGCAGCATAACTAGCGGGACCCACATTAAAGAGACCCAGTACTTC CASSITSGTHIKETQYF
TRBD2 TRBJ2-3 NA TRBV12-3/TRBV12-4 TGTGCCAGCAGCCTCCACCTAGCGGGAGTAGGAGATACGCAGTATTTT CASSLHLAGVGDTQYF
NA TRBJ2-7 many TRBV7-2 TGTGCCAGCAGCTTAGAGAGGGCGCGCGAGCAGTACTTC CASSLERAREQYF
NA TRBJ2-3 NA TRBV6-2/TRBV6-3 TGTGCCAGCAGTTACTCCCTTTCTCGCGGGATTACAGATACGCAGTATTTT CASSYSLSRGITDTQYF
NA TRBJ1-1 many TRBV7-9 TGTGCCAGCAGCGCCAAGGGGGACACTGAAGCTTTCTTT CASSAKGDTEAFF
NA TRBJ2-1 NA TRBV7-9 TGTGCCAGCCGTGGGTCGGGGAGCTCCTACAATGAGCAGTTCTTC CASRGSGSSYNEQFF
NA TRBJ2-5 many TRBV7-8 TGTGCCAGCAGCTTAGTATATATAGCGGCACAAGAGACCCAGTACTTC CASSLVYIAAQETQYF
TRBD2 TRBJ2-5 once TRBV6-2/TRBV6-3 TGTGCCAGCAGTCAGTGGACTAGCTACGAGACCCAGTACTTC CASSQWTSYETQYF
NA TRBJ2-7 few TRBV4-1 TGCGCCAGCAGCCAAAGCCGTACAGAGTCCTACGAGCAGTACTTC CASSQSRTESYEQYF
TRBD2 TRBJ2-7 many TRBV7-2 TGTGCCAGGGGCGCGGGGGGGCCCCTCTACGAGCAGTACTTC CARGAGGPLYEQYF
NA TRBJ1-4 NA TRBV20-1 TGCAGTGCTAGAAGTAGGGGAAAACTGTTTTTT CSARSRGKLFF
NA TRBJ2-7 NA TRBV4-2 TGTGCCAGCAGCAGTAGCGGCGGAACGTTCTCCTACGAGCAGTACTTC CASSSSGGTFSYEQYF
TRBD2 TRBJ2-5 many TRBV7-2 TGTGCCAGCAGCGAAGGTGGGACTAGCGGCGGAGAGACCCAGTACTTC CASSEGGTSGGETQYF
TRBD2 TRBJ2-3 few TRBV7-6 TGTGCCAGCAGCCGCGGGAGACAGTCCACAGATACGCAGTATTTT CASSRGRQSTDTQYF
NA TRBJ2-1 NA TRBV4-2 TGTGCCAGCAGCCAAGAGGTGGGGGGGGCGGTGGGGCAGTTCTTC CASSQEVGGAVGQFF
NA TRBJ2-2 NA TRBV19 TGTGCCAGTAGTATAGAACAGGGAACCGGGGAGCTGTTTTTT CASSIEQGTGELFF
TRBD2 TRBJ2-3 NA TRBV19 TGTGCCAGCACGGGACTATTCACAGATACGCAGTATTTT CASTGLFTDTQYF
NA TRBJ1-1 NA TRBV29-1 TGCAGCGTTGAGGAGGAGGGGATGAACACTGAAGCTTTCTTT CSVEEEGMNTEAFF
NA TRBJ2-3 once TRBV2 TGTGCCAGCACCCTTACAGGCCTCACAGATACGCAGTATTTT CASTLTGLTDTQYF
TRBD1 TRBJ2-7 NA TRBV7-9 TGTGCCAGCAGACGGACAGGGAATCTCTACGAGCAGTACTTC CASRRTGNLYEQYF
TRBD2 TRBJ2-1 NA TRBV29-1 TGCAGCGTCGGACTAGCGGGGCCCAATGAGCAGTTCTTC CSVGLAGPNEQFF
NA TRBJ1-1 NA TRBV20-1 TGCAGTGCCGACAGGAGGGACACTGAAGCTTTCTTT CSADRRDTEAFF
NA TRBJ2-7 few TRBV11-2 TGTGCCAGCAGCTTAGTTCCCCGGGGGCTGTCCTACGAGCAGTACTTC CASSLVPRGLSYEQYF
TRBD1 TRBJ2-7 few TRBV4-1 TGCGCCAGCAGCCAAGAGGACAGGCCCCTATTATACGAGCAGTACTTC CASSQEDRPLLYEQYF
NA TRBJ1-3 few TRBV11-2 TGTGCCAGCAGCTTAGCAGGCTCCCCCGACACCATATATTTT CASSLAGSPDTIYF
TRBD1 TRBJ2-5 NA TRBV12-3/TRBV12-4 TGTGCCAGCAGCCGGTGGGACAGGGGAGTGACCCAGTACTTC CASSRWDRGVTQYF
NA TRBJ1-6 NA TRBV12-3/TRBV12-4 TGTGCCAGCTGCGGGGGAAGCTCCTATAATTCACCCCTCCACTTT CASCGGSSYNSPLHF
NA TRBJ2-7 NA TRBV7-2 TGTGCCAGCAGCTTAGGGAAGCACTACGAGCAGTACTTC CASSLGKHYEQYF
TRBD1 TRBJ1-1 many TRBV6-5 TGTGCCAGCCAACCCAATCGTTGGACAGGCCCATCGGCTGAAGCTTTCTTT CASQPNRWTGPSAEAFF
NA TRBJ2-5 many TRBV7-8 TGTGCCAGCAGCTACAGCAGACAAGAGACCCAGTACTTC CASSYSRQETQYF
TRBD1 TRBJ1-5 NA TRBV10-3 TGTGCCATCGGACAGGGGGCCGTTCAGCCCCAGCATTTT CAIGQGAVQPQHF
NA TRBJ2-1 few TRBV20-1 TGCAGTGCTAATCCAGGGGGGTCCTACAATGAGCAGTTCTTC CSANPGGSYNEQFF
NA TRBJ2-7 few TRBV20-1 TGCAGTGCTAGAGCCAGTTCCGCGTACGAGCAGTACTTC CSARASSAYEQYF
NA TRBJ2-7 NA TRBV10-3 TGTGCCATCAGTGCCGGGCCCCTCAGCTCCTACGAGCAGTACTTC CAISAGPLSSYEQYF
NA TRBJ2-2 NA TRBV12-3/TRBV12-4 TGTGCCAGCAGTACCGGGACACTCCCCGGGGAGCTGTTTTTT CASSTGTLPGELFF
NA TRBJ2-5 few TRBV6-1 TGTGCCAGCAGTGTCTCGGGCAGGGTCCAAGAGACCCAGTACTTC CASSVSGRVQETQYF
NA TRBJ2-5 once TRBV20-1 TGCAGTGCTAGAGTACTTGGGGGACAAGAGACCCAGTACTTC CSARVLGGQETQYF
TRBD1 TRBJ2-7 many TRBV7-2 TGTGCCAGCAGACCCCCGGACAGGGACGAGCAGTACTTC CASRPPDRDEQYF
NA TRBJ1-6 few TRBV7-2 TGTGCCAGCAGCCAGACGCCGGGTCCAAATTCACCCCTCCACTTT CASSQTPGPNSPLHF
TRBD1 TRBJ2-7 NA TRBV20-1 TGCAGTGCTTACGGACAGGACACCTACGAGCAGTACTTC CSAYGQDTYEQYF
TRBD2 TRBJ2-3 NA TRBV12-3/TRBV12-4 TGTGCCAGCAGCCGGGACTACCAAACCGATACGCAGTATTTT CASSRDYQTDTQYF
TRBD1 TRBJ2-2 few TRBV6-1 TGTGCCTGCCGGGGCAGGGGGCACACCGGGGAGCTGTTTTTT CACRGRGHTGELFF